The rows below give T cell receptor beta chains drawn from one sample of a study of OX40 agonist ivuxolimab in advanced cancers. Profiling relied on immunoSEQ multiplex PCR, and the TCRdb table lists in-frame clones only, not all of them. The repertoire consists of more than 45,000 clones, with roughly nine tenths occurring once and the leading ten covering less than 5%. The sample in question was CD4+ or CD8+ T cells sorted from blood, obtained in a trial of the OX40 agonist ivuxolimab. Every receptor here comes from an adult with an advanced solid tumor such as melanoma, head and neck, liver or kidney cancer. Each CDR3 is given with its conserved first and last residue. A D gene is named only where the DNA matches it firmly. Rows give clone size only sometimes, using once, few, many, or a class for an expanded clone.

>NA|TRBV27|few|TRBJ2-7
CASSPLGTPYEQYF
TGTGCCAGCAGTCCCCTAGGGACACCGTACGAGCAGTACTTC
>TRBD1|TRBV11-3|NA|TRBJ2-1
CASSFGQGSDEQFF
TGTGCCAGCAGCTTCGGACAGGGGTCAGATGAGCAGTTCTTC
>NA|TRBV7-3|NA|TRBJ2-3
CASSERTSFVPDTQYF
TGTGCCAGCAGCGAAAGAACTAGTTTCGTCCCAGATACGCAGTATTTT
>TRBD1|TRBV9|NA|TRBJ2-1
CASSAPNNRGHDEQFF
TGTGCCAGCAGCGCACCCAACAACAGGGGGCATGATGAGCAGTTCTTC
>TRBD1|TRBV7-9|NA|TRBJ2-3
CASSQNRQGFADTQYF
TGTGCCAGCAGCCAAAACCGACAGGGTTTCGCAGATACGCAGTATTTT
>NA|TRBV25-1|NA|TRBJ2-2
CASSDSPGKLYTGELFF
TGTGCCAGCAGTGATTCTCCTGGCAAGTTATACACCGGGGAGCTGTTTTTT
>NA|TRBV6-5|few|TRBJ1-5
CASSYRGDQPQHF
TGTGCCAGCAGTTACAGAGGGGATCAGCCCCAGCATTTT
>NA|TRBV2|NA|TRBJ2-5
CASSEGGYLLGQETQYF
TGTGCCAGCAGTGAAGGGGGCTACCTCCTGGGGCAAGAGACCCAGTACTTC
>TRBD1|TRBV14|NA|TRBJ1-4
CASSQPQGLRNEKLFF
TGTGCCAGCAGCCAGCCACAGGGGTTGAGGAATGAAAAACTGTTTTTT
>TRBD2|TRBV9|NA|TRBJ2-3
CASSVGLAEYTDTQYF
TGTGCCAGCAGCGTAGGTCTAGCGGAATACACAGATACGCAGTATTTT
>NA|TRBV5-1|NA|TRBJ1-5
CASSLGGLNNQPQHF
TGCGCCAGCAGCTTAGGGGGGCTTAACAATCAGCCCCAGCATTTT
>NA|TRBV7-9|NA|TRBJ1-1
CASSSTAGWLSTEAFF
TGTGCCAGCAGCTCCACAGCAGGGTGGTTGAGCACTGAAGCTTTCTTT
>NA|TRBV27|NA|TRBJ2-2
CASSLAEGLTFTGELFF
TGTGCCAGCAGTTTAGCCGAAGGACTAACTTTCACCGGGGAGCTGTTTTTT
>NA|TRBV5-6|NA|TRBJ2-3
CASSFGGRRSTDTQYF
TGTGCCAGCAGCTTCGGAGGGAGAAGAAGCACAGATACGCAGTATTTT
>TRBD2|TRBV13|NA|TRBJ2-7
CASSFSGRAYEQYF
TGTGCCAGCAGCTTCAGCGGGAGGGCTTACGAGCAGTACTTC
>TRBD2|TRBV7-8|NA|TRBJ2-1
CASSLASGRALYNEQFF
TGTGCCAGCAGCTTAGCTAGCGGGAGAGCGCTTTACAATGAGCAGTTCTTC
>NA|TRBV5-6|NA|TRBJ2-7
CASSCLEQYF
TGTGCCAGCAGCTGCCTGGAGCAGTACTTC
>NA|TRBV4-3|NA|TRBJ2-1
CASSQDRFLYNEQFF
TGCGCCAGCAGCCAGGACAGATTTCTCTACAATGAGCAGTTCTTC
>TRBD2|TRBV30|medium-sized|TRBJ2-3
CAWTSGMGPDTQYF
TGTGCCTGGACTAGCGGGATGGGCCCAGATACGCAGTATTTT
>TRBD1|TRBV4-3|NA|TRBJ2-7
CASSQDLGGDRGSYEQYF
TGCGCCAGCAGCCAAGATCTGGGGGGGGACAGGGGATCGTACGAGCAGTACTTC
>TRBD2|TRBV19|NA|TRBJ2-1
CASKLAGGYNEQFF
TGTGCCAGTAAGCTAGCGGGAGGGTACAATGAGCAGTTCTTC
>NA|TRBV6-5|NA|TRBJ2-7
CASSYSNQEQYF
TGTGCCAGCAGTTACTCGAATCAGGAGCAGTACTTC
>NA|TRBV5-8|NA|TRBJ2-7
CASSFSGNEQYF
TGTGCCAGCAGCTTCTCGGGGAACGAGCAGTACTTC
>NA|TRBV6-5|NA|TRBJ2-1
CASSPGVPTYNEQFF
TGTGCCAGCAGCCCAGGGGTCCCGACCTACAATGAGCAGTTCTTC
>TRBD2|TRBV4-2|NA|TRBJ2-7
CASSQETSGRNEQYF
TGTGCCAGCAGCCAAGAGACTAGCGGGAGAAACGAGCAGTACTTC
>TRBD2|TRBV19|NA|TRBJ2-1
CASTAGASGTDAYNEQFF
TGTGCCAGTACCGCCGGGGCTAGCGGGACAGATGCATACAATGAGCAGTTCTTC
>NA|TRBV11-2|NA|TRBJ2-3
CASSLAPTDTQYF
TGTGCCAGCAGCTTAGCCCCCACAGATACGCAGTATTTT
>TRBD1|TRBV5-6|NA|TRBJ2-7
CASSGTGGPYEQYF
TGTGCCAGCAGCGGGACAGGAGGGCCCTACGAGCAGTACTTC
>NA|TRBV11-3|NA|TRBJ2-1
CASSLEFVGSYNEQFF
TGTGCCAGCAGCTTAGAGTTTGTGGGCTCCTACAATGAGCAGTTCTTC
>NA|TRBV7-8|NA|TRBJ2-7
CASSLRVFGEQYF
TGTGCCAGCAGCTTAAGGGTATTTGGGGAGCAGTACTTC
>NA|TRBV7-9|NA|TRBJ2-1
CASSLAEAYNEQFF
TGTGCCAGCAGCTTAGCGGAAGCCTACAATGAGCAGTTCTTC
>TRBD2|TRBV5-1|NA|TRBJ2-1
CASSLAGPGLAGDNEQFF
TGCGCCAGCAGCTTGGCCGGGCCCGGCCTAGCGGGGGACAATGAGCAGTTCTTC
>NA|TRBV5-6|NA|TRBJ2-7
CASSRPGLHYEQYF
TGTGCCAGCAGCAGGCCGGGACTTCACTACGAGCAGTACTTC
>NA|TRBV6-5|NA|TRBJ2-7
CASSYAGGSYEQYF
TGTGCCAGCAGTTACGCCGGGGGATCCTACGAGCAGTACTTC
>NA|TRBV28|NA|TRBJ2-7
CASSFGTSSEQYF
TGTGCCAGCAGTTTCGGGACCTCTAGCGAGCAGTACTTC
>TRBD2|TRBV5-1|NA|TRBJ2-5
CASTSWAGEQETQYF
TGCGCCAGCACCAGTTGGGCGGGAGAGCAAGAGACCCAGTACTTC
>NA|TRBV27|NA|TRBJ1-2
CASSSSGVYGYTF
TGTGCCAGCAGTTCCTCCGGAGTCTATGGCTACACCTTC
>NA|TRBV21-1|NA|TRBJ2-2
CASSPRTSGSTGELFF
TGTGCCAGCAGCCCTCGGACTAGCGGGAGCACCGGGGAGCTGTTTTTT
>TRBD1|TRBV5-1|NA|TRBJ2-1
CASSPGTGGNNEQFF
TGCGCCAGCAGCCCGGGGACAGGGGGTAATAATGAGCAGTTCTTC
>TRBD1|TRBV13|NA|TRBJ1-1
CASSLNRGTEAFF
TGTGCCAGCAGCTTAAACAGGGGGACTGAAGCTTTCTTT
>NA|TRBV19|NA|TRBJ2-7
CASSPAVGGGEQYF
TGTGCCAGTAGTCCAGCGGTAGGGGGAGGCGAGCAGTACTTC
>NA|TRBV6-5|NA|TRBJ1-5
CASSSGDWNQPQHF
TGTGCCAGCAGTTCCGGGGACTGGAATCAGCCCCAGCATTTT
>TRBD2|TRBV7-9|NA|TRBJ2-5
CASSQRLAGGETQYF
TGTGCCAGCAGCCAAAGACTAGCGGGAGGGGAGACCCAGTACTTC
>NA|TRBV7-9|few|TRBJ2-1
CASSLGVGSNYEQFF
TGTGCCAGCAGCTTAGGAGTAGGGTCTAATTATGAGCAGTTCTTC
>TRBD1|TRBV28|NA|TRBJ1-6
CARQGAYSPLHF
TGTGCCAGACAGGGGGCATATTCACCCCTCCACTTT
>NA|TRBV7-3|NA|TRBJ2-1
CASSLAINNEQFF
TGTGCCAGCAGCTTGGCGATTAACAATGAGCAGTTCTTC
>NA|TRBV5-6|once|TRBJ2-2
CASSLIGYGELFF
TGTGCCAGCAGCTTGATCGGTTACGGGGAGCTGTTTTTT
>TRBD1|TRBV4-1|NA|TRBJ2-1
CASSQDTGTAYNEQFF
TGCGCCAGCAGCCAAGATACTGGGACAGCGTACAATGAGCAGTTCTTC
>NA|TRBV18|NA|TRBJ2-2
CASSSGDTGELFF
TGTGCCAGCTCATCCGGGGATACCGGGGAGCTGTTTTTT
>TRBD1|TRBV7-6|NA|TRBJ2-5
CASRHRQGYQETQYF
TGTGCCAGCAGACATAGACAGGGTTACCAAGAGACCCAGTACTTC
>NA|TRBV27|NA|TRBJ1-1
CASSLRGTVTEAFF
TGTGCCAGCAGTTTAAGGGGTACAGTCACTGAAGCTTTCTTT
>TRBD2|TRBV6-1|NA|TRBJ2-7
CASSEDPAGGSSYEQYF
TGTGCCAGCAGTGAAGATCCCGCGGGGGGAAGCTCCTACGAGCAGTACTTC
>TRBD2|TRBV11-3|NA|TRBJ2-5
CASSSGTTETQYF
TGTGCCAGCAGCTCCGGGACTACCGAGACCCAGTACTTC
>TRBD1|TRBV19|NA|TRBJ1-1
CASSMGTGGTEAFF
TGTGCCAGTAGTATGGGGACAGGGGGCACTGAAGCTTTCTTT
>TRBD2|TRBV29-1|NA|TRBJ2-1
CSHRTSGSPLSYNEQFF
TGCAGTCATAGGACTAGCGGGAGCCCCCTCTCGTACAATGAGCAGTTCTTC
>NA|TRBV9|NA|TRBJ2-7
CASSPDGSPYEQYF
TGTGCCAGCAGTCCCGATGGTAGCCCCTACGAGCAGTACTTC